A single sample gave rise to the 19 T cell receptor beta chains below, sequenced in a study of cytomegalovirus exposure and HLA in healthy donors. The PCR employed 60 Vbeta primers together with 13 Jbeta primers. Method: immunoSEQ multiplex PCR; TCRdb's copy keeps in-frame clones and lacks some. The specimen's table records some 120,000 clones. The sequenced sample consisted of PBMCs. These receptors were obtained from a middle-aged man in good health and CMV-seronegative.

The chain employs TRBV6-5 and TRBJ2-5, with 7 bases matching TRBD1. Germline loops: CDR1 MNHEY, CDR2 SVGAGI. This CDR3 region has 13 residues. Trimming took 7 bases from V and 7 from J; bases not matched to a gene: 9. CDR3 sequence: CASTLDRRGTQYF. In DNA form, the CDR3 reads TGTGCCAGCACCCTGGACAGGAGAGGGACCCAGTACTTC.

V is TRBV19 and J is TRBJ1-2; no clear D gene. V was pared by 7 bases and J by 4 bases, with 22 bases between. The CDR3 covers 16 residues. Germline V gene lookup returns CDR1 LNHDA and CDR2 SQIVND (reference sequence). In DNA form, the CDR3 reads TGTGCCAGTACCGATCCGTCGGGGAGCCCCGGCTATGGCTACACCTTC. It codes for CASTDPSGSPGYGYTF.

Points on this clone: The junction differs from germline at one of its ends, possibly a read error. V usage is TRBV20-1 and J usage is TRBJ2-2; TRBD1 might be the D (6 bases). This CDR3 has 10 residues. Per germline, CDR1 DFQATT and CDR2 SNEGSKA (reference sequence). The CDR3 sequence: CSARNRDLFF. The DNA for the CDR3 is TGCAGTGCTAGGAACAGGGACCTGTTTTTT.

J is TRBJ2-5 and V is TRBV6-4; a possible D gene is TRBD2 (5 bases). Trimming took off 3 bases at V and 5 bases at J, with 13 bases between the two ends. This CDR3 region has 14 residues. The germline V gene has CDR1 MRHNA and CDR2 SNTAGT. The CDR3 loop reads CASSELEVDETQYF. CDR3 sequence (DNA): TGTGCCAGCAGTGAACTAGAAGTGGATGAGACCCAGTACTTC.

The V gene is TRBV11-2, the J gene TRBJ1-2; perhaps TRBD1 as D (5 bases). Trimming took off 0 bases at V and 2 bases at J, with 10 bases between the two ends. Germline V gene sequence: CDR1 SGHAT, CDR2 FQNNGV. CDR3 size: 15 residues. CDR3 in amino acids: CASSLEGRANYGYTF. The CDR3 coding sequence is TGTGCCAGCAGCTTAGAGGGCAGGGCGAACTATGGCTACACCTTC.

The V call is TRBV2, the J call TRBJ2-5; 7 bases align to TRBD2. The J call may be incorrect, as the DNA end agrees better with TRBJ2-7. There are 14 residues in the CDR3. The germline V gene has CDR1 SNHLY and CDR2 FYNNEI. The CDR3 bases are TGTGCCAGCAGTGTCTCGGGCGGGAGCTACGAGCAGTACTTC. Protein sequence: CASSVSGGSYEQYF.

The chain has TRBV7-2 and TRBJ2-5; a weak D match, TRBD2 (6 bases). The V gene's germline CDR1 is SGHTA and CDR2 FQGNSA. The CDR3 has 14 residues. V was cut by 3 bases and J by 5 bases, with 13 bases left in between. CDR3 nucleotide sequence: TGTGCCAGCAGCTTTAGGAGGGCGGGTGAGACCCAGTACTTC. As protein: CASSFRRAGETQYF.

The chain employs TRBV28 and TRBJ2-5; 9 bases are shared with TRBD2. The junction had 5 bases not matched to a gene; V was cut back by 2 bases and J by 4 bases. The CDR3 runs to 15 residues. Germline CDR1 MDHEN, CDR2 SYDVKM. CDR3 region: CASSLAAGGRETQYF. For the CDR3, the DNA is TGTGCCAGCAGTTTAGCAGCGGGAGGTAGAGAGACCCAGTACTTC. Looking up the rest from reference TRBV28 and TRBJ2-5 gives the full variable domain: DVKVTQSSRYLVKRTGEKVFLECVQDMDHENMFWYRQDPGLGLRLIYFSYDVKMKEKGDIPEGYSVSREKKERFSLILESASTNQTSMYLCASSLAAGGRETQYFGPGTRLLVL.

DNA of the CDR3: TGTGCCAGCAGCTTATACAGCCAAGAGACCCAGTACTTC. It translates to CASSLYSQETQYF. J is TRBJ2-5 and V is TRBV11-3; no clear D. V was pared by 2 bases and J by 1 base, with 5 bases between. The germline gives CDR1 SGHNT, CDR2 YENEEA. The CDR3 length is 13 residues. The full variable domain, rest sourced from reference TRBV11-3 and TRBJ2-5, is EAGVVQSPRYKIIEKKQPVAFWCNPISGHNTLYWYLQNLGQGPELLIRYENEEAVDDSQLPKDRFSAERLKGVDSTLKIQPAELGDSAVYLCASSLYSQETQYFGPGTRLLVL.

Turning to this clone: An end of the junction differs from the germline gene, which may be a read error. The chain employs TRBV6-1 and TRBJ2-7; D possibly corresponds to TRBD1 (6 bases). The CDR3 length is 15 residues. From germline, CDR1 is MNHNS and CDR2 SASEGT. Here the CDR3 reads CASRGPGHRSHEQYF. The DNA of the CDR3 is TGTGCCAGCCGGGGCCCGGGACATCGCTCCCACGAGCAGTACTTC.

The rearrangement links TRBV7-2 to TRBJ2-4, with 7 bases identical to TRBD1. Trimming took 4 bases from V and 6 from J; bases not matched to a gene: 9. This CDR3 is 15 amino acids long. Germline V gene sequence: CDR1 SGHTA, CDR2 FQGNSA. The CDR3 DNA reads TGTGCCAGCAGCTCGTCGACAGGGACGGGAAACATTCAGTACTTC. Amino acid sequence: CASSSSTGTGNIQYF.

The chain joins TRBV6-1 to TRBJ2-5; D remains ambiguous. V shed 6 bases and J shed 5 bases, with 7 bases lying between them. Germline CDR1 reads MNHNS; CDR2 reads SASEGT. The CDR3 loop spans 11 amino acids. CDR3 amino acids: CASREWETQYF. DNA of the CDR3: TGTGCCAGCAGAGAGTGGGAGACCCAGTACTTC.

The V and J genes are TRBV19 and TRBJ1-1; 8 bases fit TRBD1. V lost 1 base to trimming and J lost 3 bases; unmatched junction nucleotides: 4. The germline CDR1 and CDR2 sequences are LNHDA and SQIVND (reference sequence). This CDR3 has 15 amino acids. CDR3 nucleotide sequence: TGTGCCAGTAGTATAGGCAGGGGGCGTTACACTGAAGCTTTCTTT. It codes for CASSIGRGRYTEAFF.

Here the CDR3 reads CASSRPGQGVEQYF. CDR3 DNA: TGTGCCAGCAGCCGTCCGGGACAGGGAGTCGAGCAGTACTTC. This rearrangement joins TRBV9 to TRBJ2-7; 9 bases agree with TRBD1. This CDR3 has 14 residues. Germline CDR1 reads SGDLS; CDR2 reads YYNGEE. J lost 6 bases, V lost 4 bases, and 8 bases had no gene match.

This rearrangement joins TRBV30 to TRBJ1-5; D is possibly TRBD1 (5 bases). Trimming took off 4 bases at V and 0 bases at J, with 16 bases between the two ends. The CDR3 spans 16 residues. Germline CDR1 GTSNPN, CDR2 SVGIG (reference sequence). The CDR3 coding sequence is TGTGCCTGGATGCCAACGGGGGGATATAGCAATCAGCCCCAGCATTTT. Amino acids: CAWMPTGGYSNQPQHF.

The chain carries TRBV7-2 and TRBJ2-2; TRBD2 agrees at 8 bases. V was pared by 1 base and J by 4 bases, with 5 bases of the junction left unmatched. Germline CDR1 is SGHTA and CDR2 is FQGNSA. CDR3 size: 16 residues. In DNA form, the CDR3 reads TGTGCCAGCAGCTTAGGCGGCGGGAGGCCCACCGGGGAGCTGTTTTTT. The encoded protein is CASSLGGGRPTGELFF.

This CDR3 reads CAWRLAGITETQYF. CDR3 bases: TGTGCCTGGAGACTAGCGGGGATTACGGAGACCCAGTACTTC. The chain employs TRBV30 and TRBJ2-5; 10 bases line up with TRBD2. Germline trimming cut 3 bases from V and 5 bases from J; bases unmatched to any gene: 6. Germline V gene sequence: CDR1 GTSNPN, CDR2 SVGIG (reference sequence). CDR3 size: 14 residues.

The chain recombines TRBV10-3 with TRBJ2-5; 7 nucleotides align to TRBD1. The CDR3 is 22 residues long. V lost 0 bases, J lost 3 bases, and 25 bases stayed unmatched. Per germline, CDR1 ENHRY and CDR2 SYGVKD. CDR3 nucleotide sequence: TGTGCCATCAGTGAGTCCCAGAGCCCGGGACAGACAAAAATTTCAGGGGAAGAGACCCAGTACTTC. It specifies CAISESQSPGQTKISGEETQYF.

CDR3 protein: CASGRDRGYGYTF. Written as DNA, the CDR3 is TGTGCTAGTGGACGGGACAGGGGCTATGGCTACACCTTC. V is TRBV12-5 and J is TRBJ1-2; 10 positions agree with TRBD1. The junction had 2 bases not matched to a gene; V was cut back by 6 bases and J by 4 bases. The CDR3 totals 13 residues. The germline gives CDR1 LGHNT, CDR2 FRNRAP.